What follows is one T cell receptor beta chain and its context. Its target is unknown. This sample is part of a study of post-analysis software for immune sequencing data. cDNA libraries of TCR beta carried unique molecular identifiers. MiXCR, run by TCRdb on the PCR reads, gives a single entry per CDR3 protein. The sample records approximately 260,000 distinct CDR3 sequences, 35% to 45% being singletons. Findings and limits, study-wide: F measure grouped same-batch samples tightly together. In patients, five TRBV segments were more frequent than in controls, with TRBV5-6, TRBV5-1 and TRBV20-1 among them.

After removal of 5 bases from V and 3 bases from J, the junction contained 3 bases not matched to a gene. CDR1 and CDR2 (germline): LNHDA, SQIVND (reference sequence). This CDR3 is built from 14 residues. This receptor was taken from a girl aged 5 to 17 with multiple sclerosis. The V call is TRBV19, the J call TRBJ2-3; 9 bases are a match to TRBD2. The sample comprised blood. Here the CDR3 reads CASSRGRATDTQYF. As DNA, the CDR3 is TGTGCCAGTAGTCGCGGGAGGGCAACAGATACGCAGTATTTT.